Shown below are 26 T cell receptor beta chains from a single sample sequenced in a study of blood T cell repertoires in COVID-19. TCRdb's copy holds only in-frame clones and misses some; the assay was immunoSEQ multiplex PCR. Altogether around 260,000 clones are present, about nine tenths being singletons, with the ten largest covering 2.5% to 3%. The sample consisted of peripheral blood. The receptors shown here come from a woman aged 25 to 39 with active or convalescent COVID-19.

The chain joins TRBV5-1 to TRBJ1-5; D is undetermined. Trimming left V 0 bases short and J 5 bases short, with 6 bases between. CDR1 SGHRS and CDR2 YFSETQ come from the germline V gene. The length of the CDR3 is 13 residues. CDR3 in DNA: TGCGCCAGCAGCTTGGAAAGCCATCAGCCCCAGCATTTT. It is translated as CASSLESHQPQHF.

CDR3: CASSIDPSRGTKETQYF. The CDR3 DNA sequence: TGTGCCAGTAGTATAGATCCCTCGCGGGGGACCAAAGAGACCCAGTACTTC. This chain connects TRBV19 to TRBJ2-5; 7 positions match TRBD2. Germline V lookup: CDR1 LNHDA, CDR2 SQIVND (reference sequence). The CDR3 contains 17 residues. V lost 0 bases and J lost 3; bases outside the gene matches: 10.

Worth noting for this clone: This sample also contains other DNA sequences that code for the same CDR3. CDR3 in DNA: TGTGCCAGCAGCATCCAGGGGTATGGCTACACCTTC. This codes for CASSIQGYGYTF. V is TRBV7-2 and J is TRBJ1-2, with D possibly TRBD1 on 6 matching bases. The CDR3 runs 12 residues. The germline CDR1 and CDR2 sequences are SGHTA and FQGNSA. V was cut by 5 bases and J by 5 bases, with 9 bases left in between. The full variable domain, its missing parts supplied by reference TRBV7-2 and TRBJ1-2, is GAGVSQSPSNKVTEKGKDVELRCDPISGHTALYWYRQSLGQGLEFLIYFQGNSAPDKSGLPSDRFSAERTGGSVSTLTIQRTQQEDSAVYLCASSIQGYGYTFGSGTRLTVV.

This rearrangement joins TRBV4-3 to TRBJ1-2; weak D call: TRBD1 (5 bases). Per germline, CDR1 LGHNA and CDR2 YSLEER. The CDR3 covers 14 residues. The V gene lost 2 bases and the J gene lost 5 bases, with 12 bases spanning the gap. CDR3 DNA sequence: TGCGCCAGCAGCCAAAATGGGGCTTTATATGGCTACACCTTC. It is translated as CASSQNGALYGYTF.

This rearrangement joins TRBV19 to TRBJ2-5; 14 nucleotides line up with TRBD2. CDR3 size: 15 residues. Germline V gene lookup returns CDR1 LNHDA and CDR2 SQIVND (reference sequence). The ends lost 8 bases at V and 6 bases at J; junction bases unmatched: 8. The CDR3 sequence: CASEGRLAGGKTQYF. The CDR3 coding sequence is TGTGCCAGTGAGGGGAGACTAGCGGGGGGGAAGACCCAGTACTTC. Full variable domain (outside the CDR3, taken from reference TRBV19 and TRBJ2-5): DGGITQSPKYLFRKEGQNVTLSCEQNLNHDAMYWYRQDPGQGLRLIYYSQIVNDFQKGDIAEGYSVSREKKESFPLTVTSAQKNPTAFYLCASEGRLAGGKTQYFGPGTRLLVL.

This clone has just a few counts. The V call is TRBV10-3, the J call TRBJ2-7; possible D gene TRBD1, 6 bases. Trimming shortened V by 11 bases and J by 4 bases, and 12 bases separated the two germline ends. Germline values: CDR1 ENHRY, CDR2 SYGVKD. The CDR3 has 11 amino acids. CDR3 nucleotides: TGTGCCTCCACACAGGGATACGAGCAGTACTTC. It specifies CASTQGYEQYF.

The chain couples TRBV19 to TRBJ1-1, with TRBD1 identical over 10 bases. Trimming cost V 6 bases and J 1 base; bases outside gene matches: 14. The germline gives CDR1 LNHDA, CDR2 SQIVND (reference sequence). The CDR3 loop spans 18 amino acids. The CDR3 sequence is CASRRGTGVGRGNTEAFF. Here the CDR3 DNA reads TGTGCCAGTAGAAGGGGGACAGGGGTTGGCAGAGGGAACACTGAAGCTTTCTTT.

The rearrangement uses TRBV5-5 and TRBJ1-1, with D unclear. The CDR3 loop spans 14 amino acids. V dropped 3 bases and J dropped 0 bases, with 9 bases sitting between them. Per the germline V gene, CDR1 is SGHKS and CDR2 is YYEKEE (reference sequence). The chain's CDR3 is CASSSGSLNTEAFF. The CDR3 DNA is TGTGCCAGCAGCTCGGGGAGCTTGAACACTGAAGCTTTCTTT.

This clone appeared a single time. The genes are TRBV7-8 and TRBJ2-1, with a weak D call TRBD2 (6 bases). CDR1 SGHVS and CDR2 FQNEAQ come from the germline V gene. The CDR3 length is 15 residues. The germline V and J ends were trimmed by 4 bases and 5 bases, with 15 bases remaining between them. CDR3 amino acids: CASSWRVGLNNEQFF. In DNA form, the CDR3 reads TGTGCCAGCAGCTGGAGGGTGGGGCTCAACAATGAGCAGTTCTTC.

The chain employs TRBV4-1 and TRBJ1-5, with no clear D. The V and J ends lost 5 bases and 4 bases respectively, with 9 bases between them. The CDR3 runs to 13 residues. Germline values: CDR1 MGHRA, CDR2 YSYEKL. This CDR3 is CASSFRTNQPQHF. The DNA for the CDR3 is TGCGCCAGCAGCTTTCGTACAAATCAGCCCCAGCATTTT.

The sample holds one count of this clone. V is TRBV24-1 and J is TRBJ2-3; no firm D call. This CDR3 comprises 16 residues. Germline lookup yields CDR1 KGHDR and CDR2 SFDVKD. Deletions cut 4 bases from V and 0 bases from J, with 13 bases between. This chain's CDR3 is CATSEVRSSSTDTQYF. CDR3 nucleotide sequence: TGTGCCACCAGTGAGGTCAGGTCATCTAGCACAGATACGCAGTATTTT.

This rearrangement joins TRBV7-9 to TRBJ1-2; perhaps TRBD1 as D (5 bases). Per germline, CDR1 SEHNR and CDR2 FQNEAQ (reference sequence). Trimming removed 1 base from V and 8 bases from J, with 14 bases in between. This CDR3 has 14 residues. CDR3 sequence: CASSLDQGLRGYTF. CDR3 coding DNA: TGTGCCAGCAGCTTAGATCAGGGCCTTAGGGGCTACACCTTC.

The chain carries TRBV4-3 and TRBJ1-2; TRBD1 matches at 7 bases. The CDR3 loop spans 14 amino acids. Germline trimming cut 4 bases from V and 7 bases from J; bases unmatched to any gene: 9. Germline V gene lookup returns CDR1 LGHNA and CDR2 YSLEER. The CDR3 reads CASSLIGQEAGYTF. CDR3 nucleotide sequence: TGCGCCAGCAGCCTCATAGGACAGGAGGCTGGCTACACCTTC.

The chain is built from TRBV30 and TRBJ1-3, with 8 bases identical to TRBD1. CDR1 and CDR2 (germline): GTSNPN, SVGIG (reference sequence). The CDR3 is made up of 13 amino acids. The V segment lost 2 bases and the J segment 4 bases; nucleotides outside the gene matches: 1. CDR3 sequence (DNA): TGTGCCTGGAGTTGGACAGGGGGAAACACCATATATTTT. It specifies CAWSWTGGNTIYF.

This chain connects TRBV28 to TRBJ1-5, with a weak D call TRBD1 (5 bases). Germline V gene data show CDR1 as MDHEN and CDR2 as SYDVKM. The germline V and J ends were trimmed by 6 bases and 1 base, with 16 bases remaining between them. The CDR3 has 16 amino acids. The CDR3 loop is CASRRRQGGSNQPQHF. The CDR3 nucleotides are TGTGCCAGCAGGCGACGTCAGGGAGGCAGCAATCAGCCCCAGCATTTT.

The chain carries TRBV7-2 and TRBJ2-3; 7 nucleotides match TRBD2. Germline trimming cut 1 base from V and 7 bases from J; bases unmatched to any gene: 8. There are 15 residues in the CDR3. Germline V gene data show CDR1 as SGHTA and CDR2 as FQGNSA. CDR3 loop: CASSLGDVGGYTQYF. The CDR3 DNA reads TGTGCCAGCAGCTTAGGGGACGTCGGGGGGTATACGCAGTATTTT.

This chain uses TRBV5-6 with TRBJ2-3; D may be TRBD1 (7 bases). Germline CDR1 and CDR2: SGHDT and YYEEEE. Deletions cut 4 bases from V and 2 bases from J, with 14 bases between. This CDR3 contains 15 residues. CDR3 residues: CASSPRRGLTDTQYF. The CDR3 nucleotides are TGTGCCAGCAGCCCGAGGAGGGGGCTCACAGATACGCAGTATTTT.

This clone was found a few times. The chain is built from TRBV6-5 and TRBJ1-4, with 9 bases matching TRBD1. With V trimmed by 6 bases and J by 8 bases, 10 bases remained unmatched. Germline V gives CDR1 MNHEY, CDR2 SVGAGI. The CDR3 is 15 amino acids. CDR3 DNA: TGTGCCAGCAGGGACAGGGGAAATTGGGAGGAAAAACTGTTTTTT. It specifies CASRDRGNWEEKLFF.

The rearrangement links TRBV9 to TRBJ2-7, with TRBD1 identical over 8 bases. The CDR3 is made up of 14 amino acids. Germline V gene data show CDR1 as SGDLS and CDR2 as YYNGEE. After removal of 2 bases from V and 6 bases from J, the junction contained 7 bases not matched to a gene. CDR3 region: CASSVTGTGGEQYF. The CDR3 nucleotides are TGTGCCAGCAGCGTCACCGGGACAGGAGGCGAGCAGTACTTC.

V and J are TRBV19 and TRBJ2-1; 7 bases map to TRBD2. The ends lost 2 bases at V and 6 bases at J; junction bases unmatched: 10. Per germline, CDR1 LNHDA and CDR2 SQIVND (reference sequence). The CDR3 loop spans 16 amino acids. CDR3 bases: TGTGCCAGTAGTATAATGGGCCTAGCGGCCTCCAATGAGCAGTTCTTC. Encoded protein: CASSIMGLAASNEQFF.

The V and J genes are TRBV5-4 and TRBJ1-1; 11 bases match TRBD1. Germline lookup yields CDR1 SGHNT and CDR2 YYREEE (reference sequence). Trimming cost V 6 bases and J 3 bases; bases outside gene matches: 7. CDR3 length: 15 residues. Here the CDR3 reads CASTGTGGGYTEAFF. Here the CDR3 DNA reads TGTGCCAGCACTGGGACAGGGGGAGGGTACACTGAAGCTTTCTTT. Looking up the rest from reference TRBV5-4 and TRBJ1-1 gives the full variable domain: ETGVTQSPTHLIKTRGQQVTLRCSSQSGHNTVSWYQQALGQGPQFIFQYYREEENGRGNFPPRFSGLQFPNYSSELNVNALELDDSALYLCASTGTGGGYTEAFFGQGTRLTVV.

This clone was found once. V is TRBV7-9 and J is TRBJ2-1; 14 nucleotides align to TRBD2. CDR1 is SEHNR, CDR2 FQNEAQ, per germline (reference sequence). Unmatched junction bases numbered 3, after V lost 5 bases and J lost 0 bases. CDR3 length: 17 amino acids. The CDR3 region has the DNA TGTGCCAGCAGCCTGGGACTAGCGGGGGCCTCCTACAATGAGCAGTTCTTC. Translation gives CASSLGLAGASYNEQFF.

V gene TRBV5-1 combines with J gene TRBJ2-7; D is perhaps TRBD1 (6 bases). Deletions cut 3 bases from V and 2 bases from J, with 15 bases between. Germline V CDR1 and CDR2: SGHRS, YFSETQ. The CDR3 is 15 amino acids. CDR3 sequence: CASSYTTGNTYEQYF. As DNA, the CDR3 is TGCGCCAGCAGCTACACCACAGGGAATACCTACGAGCAGTACTTC.

The chain couples TRBV6-5 to TRBJ1-5; TRBD1 agrees at 10 bases. CDR3 length equals 14 residues. The J segment lost 7 bases and the V segment lost 6 bases, leaving 6 bases of the junction unmatched. Germline V gene sequence: CDR1 MNHEY, CDR2 SVGAGI. DNA of the CDR3: TGTGCCAGCAGCGGGGACAGGGGTATACAGCCCCAGCATTTT. Residues: CASSGDRGIQPQHF.

This chain joins TRBV18 and TRBJ1-2; D is possibly TRBD1 (5 bases). Trimming pared 2 bases from V and 4 bases from J, leaving 11 bases between. The CDR3 runs to 14 residues. The V gene's germline CDR1 is KGHSH and CDR2 LQKENI. In nucleotides, the CDR3 is TGTGCCAGCTCACCATCGGGGGGAATCTATGGCTACACCTTC. Encoded protein: CASSPSGGIYGYTF.

The rearrangement uses TRBV9 and TRBJ2-1; 10 bases fit TRBD2. Germline V gene lookup returns CDR1 SGDLS and CDR2 YYNGEE. J gave up 7 bases and V 2 bases, and 6 bases lay outside the gene matches. This CDR3 contains 15 residues. CDR3 amino acids: CASSVGAGGRNEQFF. As DNA, the CDR3 is TGTGCCAGCAGCGTGGGAGCGGGGGGGCGGAATGAGCAGTTCTTC. The full variable domain, its missing parts supplied by reference TRBV9 and TRBJ2-1, is DSGVTQTPKHLITATGQRVTLRCSPRSGDLSVYWYQQSLDQGLQFLIQYYNGEERAKGNILERFSAQQFPDLHSELNLSSLELGDSALYFCASSVGAGGRNEQFFGPGTRLTVL.